These 10 T cell receptor beta chains were sequenced from one sample in a study of identical twins. MiXCR, run by TCRdb on the 5' RACE reads, gives a single entry per CDR3 protein. The table records 1.5 million to 2 million distinct CDR3 sequences, about 32% of them present only once. Sequenced: cord blood. The receptors come from a newborn girl in good health.

This clonotype appeared a few times. The chain joins TRBV6-1 to TRBJ2-1, with 7 nucleotides matching TRBD2. Germline CDR1 and CDR2: MNHNS and SASEGT. The J segment lost 0 bases and the V segment lost 10 bases, leaving 12 bases of the junction unmatched. The CDR3 is 16 residues long. The CDR3 nucleotides read TGTGCCACCCTTAGGACGGGGGGAAGCTCCTACAATGAGCAGTTCTTC. Translating it yields CATLRTGGSSYNEQFF.

The chain links TRBV6-5 to TRBJ1-1, with D uncertain. From germline, CDR1 is MNHEY and CDR2 SVGAGI. The CDR3 has 14 residues. V lost 7 bases to trimming and J lost 6 bases, with 18 bases between them. The CDR3 here is CASTTSVGGAEAFF. CDR3 nucleotides: TGTGCCAGCACCACGTCCGTTGGAGGCGCTGAAGCTTTCTTT.

The chain has TRBV10-3 and TRBJ2-1; TRBD2 matches 9 bases. V shed 3 bases, J shed 10 bases, and the junction held 13 bases outside the gene matches. CDR1 and CDR2 from the germline V gene are ENHRY and SYGVKD. The CDR3 covers 16 residues. The CDR3 bases are TGTGCCATCAGTGACCCCGCTAGCGGGATATCCTACGAGCAGTTCTTC. Translated: CAISDPASGISYEQFF.

The genes are TRBV5-1 and TRBJ2-2; D is unresolved. CDR1 and CDR2 from the germline V gene are SGHRS and YFSETQ. V dropped 0 bases and J dropped 6 bases, with 9 bases sitting between them. The CDR3 has 14 amino acids. The CDR3 region is CASSLAAVAGELFF. The CDR3 DNA is TGCGCCAGCAGCTTGGCGGCGGTAGCCGGGGAGCTGTTTTTT.

Remarks on this clonotype: This sequence may be a read error, since a much larger clone differs from it by one base. The chain employs TRBV6-6 and TRBJ2-1; D is ambiguous. The V end lost 0 bases, the J end lost 13 bases, and 13 bases lay between the germline ends. There are 13 residues in the CDR3. The germline V gene has CDR1 MNHNY and CDR2 SVGAGI (reference sequence). The CDR3 DNA sequence: TGTGCCAGCAGTTACTCGACCAGAGAGACCCAGTTCTTC. As protein: CASSYSTRETQFF.

In this sample, this clonotype turned up a few times. V is TRBV28 and J is TRBJ2-3; 10 bases line up with TRBD2. This CDR3 is built from 16 residues. The ends lost 5 bases at V and 2 bases at J; junction bases unmatched: 7. Looked up from germline, CDR1 is MDHEN and CDR2 is SYDVKM. The CDR3 bases are TGTGCCAGCAGTGCCGGACTAGCGGAGTCCACAGATACGCAGTATTTT. Translating it yields CASSAGLAESTDTQYF.

V is TRBV25-1 and J is TRBJ2-5, with D perhaps matching TRBD2 (6 bases). CDR3 length: 13 amino acids. The germline V and J ends were trimmed by 4 bases and 11 bases, with 17 bases remaining between them. Germline V gives CDR1 MGHDK, CDR2 SYGVNS. The CDR3 nucleotides read TGTGCCAGCAGTGGAGGGAGGTTCTATGAGCAGTACTTC. Translating it yields CASSGGRFYEQYF.

This clonotype was seen more than once but under ten times. V gene TRBV24-1 combines with J gene TRBJ2-5, with 10 positions matching TRBD2. V lost 7 bases to trimming and J lost 4 bases; unmatched junction nucleotides: 8. The CDR3 totals 15 residues. CDR1 is KGHDR and CDR2 is SFDVKD in the germline V gene. This CDR3 reads CATSPTRLAGETQYF. As DNA, the CDR3 is TGTGCCACCAGCCCAACCAGACTAGCGGGAGAGACCCAGTACTTC.

This rearrangement joins TRBV2 to TRBJ2-4; D gene unclear. The germline V gene has CDR1 SNHLY and CDR2 FYNNEI. With 5 bases removed from V and 2 bases from J, the gap between germline ends came to 4 bases. This CDR3 region has 12 residues. CDR3 in DNA: TGTGCCAGCAGTAGGACCAAAAACATTCAGTACTTC. This codes for CASSRTKNIQYF.

This clonotype was counted once. V and J are TRBV7-2 and TRBJ2-7, with TRBD2 identical over 9 bases. Unmatched junction bases numbered 21, after V lost 5 bases and J lost 7 bases. Germline values: CDR1 SGHTA, CDR2 FQGNSA. The CDR3 has 18 residues. The CDR3: CASSREPLIAGAGNEQYF. Here the CDR3 DNA reads TGTGCCAGCAGCCGCGAGCCCCTCATAGCGGGAGCAGGCAATGAGCAGTACTTC.